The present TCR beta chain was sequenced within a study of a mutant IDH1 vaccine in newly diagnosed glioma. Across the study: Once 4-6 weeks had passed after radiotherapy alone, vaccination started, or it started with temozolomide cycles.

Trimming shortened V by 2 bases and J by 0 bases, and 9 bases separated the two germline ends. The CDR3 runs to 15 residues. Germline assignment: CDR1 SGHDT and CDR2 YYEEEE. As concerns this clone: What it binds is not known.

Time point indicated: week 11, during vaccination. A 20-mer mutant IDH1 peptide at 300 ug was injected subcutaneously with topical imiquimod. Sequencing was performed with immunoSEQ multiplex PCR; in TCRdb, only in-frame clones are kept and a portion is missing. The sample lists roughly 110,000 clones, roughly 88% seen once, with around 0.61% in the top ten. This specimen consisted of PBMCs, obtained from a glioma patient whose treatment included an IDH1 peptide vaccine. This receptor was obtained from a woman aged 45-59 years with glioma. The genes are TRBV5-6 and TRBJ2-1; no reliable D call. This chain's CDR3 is CASSFSPISYNEQFF. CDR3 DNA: TGTGCCAGCAGCTTTAGTCCGATCTCCTACAATGAGCAGTTCTTC.